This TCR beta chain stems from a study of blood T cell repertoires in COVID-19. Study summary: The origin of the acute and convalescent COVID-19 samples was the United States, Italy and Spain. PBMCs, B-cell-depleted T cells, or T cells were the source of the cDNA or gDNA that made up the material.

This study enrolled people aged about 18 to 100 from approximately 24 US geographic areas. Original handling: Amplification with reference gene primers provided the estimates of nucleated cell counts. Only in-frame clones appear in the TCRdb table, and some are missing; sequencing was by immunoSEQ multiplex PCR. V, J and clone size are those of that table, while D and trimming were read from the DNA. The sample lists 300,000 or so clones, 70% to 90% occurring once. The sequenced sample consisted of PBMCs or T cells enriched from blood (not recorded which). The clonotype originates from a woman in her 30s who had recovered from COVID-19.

The CDR3 sequence: CASCLYNEKLFF. Written as DNA, the CDR3 is TGTGCCAGCTGTCTCTATAATGAAAAACTGTTTTTT. The chain is built from TRBV12-3 or TRBV12-4 and TRBJ1-4; D call uncertain. Trimming shortened V by 8 bases and J by 4 bases, and 8 bases separated the two germline ends. The CDR3 totals 12 residues.